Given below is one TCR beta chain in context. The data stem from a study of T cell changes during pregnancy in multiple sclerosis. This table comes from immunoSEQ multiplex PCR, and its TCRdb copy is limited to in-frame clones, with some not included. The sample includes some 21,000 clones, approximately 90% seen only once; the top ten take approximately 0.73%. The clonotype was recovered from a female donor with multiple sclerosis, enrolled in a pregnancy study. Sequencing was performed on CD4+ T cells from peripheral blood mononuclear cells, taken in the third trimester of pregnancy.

The CDR3, as DNA: TGTGCCAGCAGACCGACTCCCTTGAAGACCCAGTACTTC. This encodes CASRPTPLKTQYF. The chain recombines TRBV7-2 with TRBJ2-5; D unresolved. This CDR3 has 13 residues. The germline CDR1 and CDR2 sequences are SGHTA and FQGNSA. V was trimmed by 6 bases and J by 6 bases, leaving 14 bases between them.